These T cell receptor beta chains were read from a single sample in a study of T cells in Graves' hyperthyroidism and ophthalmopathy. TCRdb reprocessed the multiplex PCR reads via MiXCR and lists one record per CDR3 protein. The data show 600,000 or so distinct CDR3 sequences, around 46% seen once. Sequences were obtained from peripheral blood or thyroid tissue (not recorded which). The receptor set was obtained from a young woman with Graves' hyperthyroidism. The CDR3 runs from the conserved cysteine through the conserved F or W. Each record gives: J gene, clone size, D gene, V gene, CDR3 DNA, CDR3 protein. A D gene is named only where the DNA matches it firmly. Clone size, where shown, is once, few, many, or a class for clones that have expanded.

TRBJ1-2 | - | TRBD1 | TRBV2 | TGTGCCAGCAGTGAAGGCGAGGGGGCGGATGGCTACACCTTC | CASSEGEGADGYTF
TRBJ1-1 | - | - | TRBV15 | TGTGCCACCAGCAGAGATCCACCCCGGGGGGCGCGGACTGAAGCTTTCTTT | CATSRDPPRGARTEAFF
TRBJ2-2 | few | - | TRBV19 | TGTGCCAGTAGTCGACATTCCGGGGAGCTGTTTTTT | CASSRHSGELFF
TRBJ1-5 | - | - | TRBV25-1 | TGTGCCAGCAGTGATCCAGAGAGCAATCAGCCCCAGCATTTT | CASSDPESNQPQHF
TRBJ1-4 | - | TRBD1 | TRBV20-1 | TGCAGTGCTACCCCCGGGACAGGGGCCAATGAAAAACTGTTTTTT | CSATPGTGANEKLFF
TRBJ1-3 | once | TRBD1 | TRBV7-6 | TGTGCCAGCAGCTTAGCTATCACAGGGGCTACTGGAAACACCATATATTTT | CASSLAITGATGNTIYF
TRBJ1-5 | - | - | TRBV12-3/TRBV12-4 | TGTGCCAGCAGCAATCAGGGGAACAATCAGCCCCAGCATTTT | CASSNQGNNQPQHF
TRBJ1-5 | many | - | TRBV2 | TGTGCCAGCAGCTTGACAGGAGTCAATCAGCCCCAGCATTTT | CASSLTGVNQPQHF
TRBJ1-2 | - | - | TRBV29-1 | TGCAGCAGTGTTTCCCAGGGGAGCTATGGCTACACCTTC | CSSVSQGSYGYTF
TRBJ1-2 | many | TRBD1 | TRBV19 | TGTGCCAGTAGCCCCTCACAGGGGGCAAACTATGGCTACACCTTC | CASSPSQGANYGYTF
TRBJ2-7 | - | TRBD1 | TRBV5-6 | TGTGCCAGCAGCTTTCGGGACAGCACCTACGAGCAGTACTTC | CASSFRDSTYEQYF
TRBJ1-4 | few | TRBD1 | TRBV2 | TGTGCCAGCAGTTCAGGGGGCGCGGGGTATGAAAAACTGTTTTTT | CASSSGGAGYEKLFF
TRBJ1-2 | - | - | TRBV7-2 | TGTGCCAGTCCCAATGGAGGGCTCTATGGCTACACCTTC | CASPNGGLYGYTF
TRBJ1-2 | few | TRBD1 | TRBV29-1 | TGCAGCGTGGGACAGGACTATGGCTACACCTTC | CSVGQDYGYTF
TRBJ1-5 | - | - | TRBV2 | TGTGCCAGCAGTGTTTCTATAGGGGAGATATATCAGCCCCAGCATTTT | CASSVSIGEIYQPQHF
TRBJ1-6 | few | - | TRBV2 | TGTGCCAGCAGTGGGCCCGGGACCCCATCGGGGTCACCCCTCCACTTT | CASSGPGTPSGSPLHF
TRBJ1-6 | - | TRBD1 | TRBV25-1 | TGTGCCTGGAGAAGGACAGGGGGGCATTCACCCCTCCACTTT | CAWRRTGGHSPLHF
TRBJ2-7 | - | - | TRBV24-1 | TGTGCCAGCATTGGGGATGCCGCCCACTCCTACGAGCAGTACTTC | CASIGDAAHSYEQYF
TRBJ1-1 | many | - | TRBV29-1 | TGCAGCGGAGGATTAACAACTGAAGCTTTCTTT | CSGGLTTEAFF
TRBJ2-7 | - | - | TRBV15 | TGTGCCACCAGCAGAGGCACCGACAGGTACAACGAGCAGTACTTC | CATSRGTDRYNEQYF
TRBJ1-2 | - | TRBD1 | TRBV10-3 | TGTGCCAGTCTAACCGGGACAGGGCGCCCTAACTATGGCTACACCTTC | CASLTGTGRPNYGYTF
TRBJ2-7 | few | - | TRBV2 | TGTGCCACACCCGCGACGAGTGGAAACCCATACGAGCAGTACTTC | CATPATSGNPYEQYF
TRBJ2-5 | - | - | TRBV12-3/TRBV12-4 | TGTGCCAGCAGTTTGTGGGCCAAAGAGACCCAGTACTTC | CASSLWAKETQYF
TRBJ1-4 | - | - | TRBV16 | TGTGCCAGCAGCGGCAGTCGGACAGTGGGTGAAAAACTGTTTTTT | CASSGSRTVGEKLFF
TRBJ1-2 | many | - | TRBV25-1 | TGTGCCAGCAGTGAATATAGGTCTTATGATGGCTACACCTTC | CASSEYRSYDGYTF
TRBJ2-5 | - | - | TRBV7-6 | TGTGCCAGCAGCCCACGGGACGGTGGATATACCGGGACAACACCCTACTTC | CASSPRDGGYTGTTPYF
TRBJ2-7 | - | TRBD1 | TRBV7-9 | TGTGCCAGCAGCTTCCCAGACAGGGCCTACGAGCAGTACTTC | CASSFPDRAYEQYF
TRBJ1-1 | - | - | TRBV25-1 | TGTGCCGTGGGGAGTCTATTGAACACTGAAGCTTTCTTT | CAVGSLLNTEAFF
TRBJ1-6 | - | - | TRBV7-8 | TGTGCCAGCCGGGGGGGGGCTAGAAGGTCACCCCTCCACTTT | CASRGGARRSPLHF
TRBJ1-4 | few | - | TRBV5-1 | TGCGCCAGCAGCTTGTTCGGCAGGCTTTCTAATGAAAAACTGTTTTTT | CASSLFGRLSNEKLFF
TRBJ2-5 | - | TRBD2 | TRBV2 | TGTGCCAGCAGGCGGGGGAACCAGTACTTC | CASRRGNQYF
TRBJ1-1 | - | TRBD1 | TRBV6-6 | TGTGCCAGCAGTTACGGGACAGGGGGATACACTGAAGCTTTCTTT | CASSYGTGGYTEAFF
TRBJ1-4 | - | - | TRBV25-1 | TGTGCCAGCCGGGGACATGGCGAAAAACTGTTTTTT | CASRGHGEKLFF
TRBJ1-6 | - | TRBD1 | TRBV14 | TGTGCCAGCAGCCGACAGGGGGATAATTCACCCCTCCACTTT | CASSRQGDNSPLHF
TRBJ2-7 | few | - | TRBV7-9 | TGTGCCAGCAGCTTTGACCGCGAGCGCGAGCAGTACTTC | CASSFDREREQYF
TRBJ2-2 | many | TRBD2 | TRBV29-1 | TGCAGCGTTGCGGGCGGGAGCTTTATCGGGGAGCTGTTTTTT | CSVAGGSFIGELFF
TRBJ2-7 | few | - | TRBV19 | TGTGCCAGTAGTCCCACTCGCTCCTACGAGCAGTACTTC | CASSPTRSYEQYF
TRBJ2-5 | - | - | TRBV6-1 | TGTGCCAGCAGAAGCGGACAGAGCCAAGAGACCCAGTACTTC | CASRSGQSQETQYF
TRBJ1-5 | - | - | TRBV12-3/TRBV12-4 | TGTGCCAGCACCTTGTCCCCCGGGGATCAGCCCCAGCATTTT | CASTLSPGDQPQHF
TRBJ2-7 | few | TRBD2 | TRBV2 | TGTGCTAGCAGCCCCTCTGCGGGAGATAACGAGCAGTACTTC | CASSPSAGDNEQYF
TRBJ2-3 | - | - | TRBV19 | TGTGCCAGTAGTCTTCCGGGAGTGGCAGATACGCAGTATTTT | CASSLPGVADTQYF
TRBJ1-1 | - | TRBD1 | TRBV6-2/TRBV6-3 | TGTGCCAGCAGTTACGACACGAGAGGGGGTCAGGGGGTGAACACTGAAGCTTTCTTT | CASSYDTRGGQGVNTEAFF
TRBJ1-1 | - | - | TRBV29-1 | TGCAGCGTCACAGGAGCTGAAGCTTTCTTT | CSVTGAEAFF
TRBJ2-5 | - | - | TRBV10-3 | TGTGCCATCGGGGCGAATAACGGGCTAGAGACCCAGTACTTC | CAIGANNGLETQYF
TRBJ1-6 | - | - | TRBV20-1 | TGCAGTGCTAACGACATAGGAAATTCACCCCTCCACTTT | CSANDIGNSPLHF
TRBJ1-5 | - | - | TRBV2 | TGTGCCAGCAGTGAAGCGTTTCAGAATAGCAGTCAGCCCCAGCATTTT | CASSEAFQNSSQPQHF
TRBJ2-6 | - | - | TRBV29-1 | TGCAGCGGGAGGGCGGAAGGGGCCAACGTCCTGACTTTC | CSGRAEGANVLTF
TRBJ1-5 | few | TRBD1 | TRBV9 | TGTGCCAGCAGCCCAGGGGGGTCGAGTCAGCCCCAGCATTTT | CASSPGGSSQPQHF